This TCR beta chain was identified during a study of OX40 agonist ivuxolimab in advanced cancers. For the study at large: The patients got ivuxolimab, which is an agonistic anti-OX40 (CD134) antibody. From roughly 20 to 85 years was the age range, with a mean of around 56 years, and 65% to 90% were male.

The CDR3 has 16 amino acids. The V end lost 4 bases, the J end lost 6 bases, and 22 bases lay between the germline ends. Germline V gene lookup returns CDR1 SEHNR and CDR2 FQNEAQ (reference sequence). TCRdb's table, derived via immunoSEQ multiplex PCR, lists solely in-frame clones and lacks some. The sample yields approximately 74,000 clones, about nine tenths seen once. This sequence originates from an adult with an advanced solid tumor such as melanoma, head and neck, liver or kidney cancer. The chain combines TRBV7-9 with TRBJ2-7; D is perhaps TRBD1 or TRBD2 (6 bases each). Sequencing was performed on CD4+ or CD8+ T cells sorted from blood, taken in a trial of the OX40 agonist ivuxolimab. The CDR3 nucleotides are TGTGCCAGCAGCTCTTCCGGGGGCATCTTTCCCCTCGAGCAGTACTTC. Protein product: CASSSSGGIFPLEQYF.